This passage covers 20 T cell receptor beta chains from one sample sequenced in a study of blood T cell repertoires in COVID-19 (dated by TCRdb to the early 2020s). Libraries were made using the immunoSEQ multiplex PCR assay. The clones in this table, taken by TCRdb from immuneACCESS, are in-frame only. Not every clone is retained; where verified, under half of the shortfall comes from an unresolved V gene, and the cause of the rest is unknown. The sample profile shows approximately 320,000 clones; 80% to 90% of them were found once. More than 8.5% of the sample lies in the top ten. What was sequenced was PBMCs or T cells enriched from blood (not recorded which). These receptors were obtained from a woman aged 18-29 years who had recovered from COVID-19.

This sequence joins TRBV4-2 and TRBJ1-5, with 10 bases that match TRBD1. Germline lookup yields CDR1 LGHNA and CDR2 YNFKEQ. This CDR3 contains 16 residues. Losses at the gene ends were 0 bases for V and 5 bases for J; bases not matched to a gene: 4. DNA for the CDR3: TGTGCCAGCAGCCAAGAGGTGACAGGGGGCCATCAGCCCCAGCATTTT. This codes for CASSQEVTGGHQPQHF.

This chain joins TRBV4-3 and TRBJ2-2; D is possibly TRBD1 (6 bases). Germline values: CDR1 LGHNA, CDR2 YSLEER. CDR3 length: 17 amino acids. V lost 4 bases, J lost 5 bases, and 20 bases lay in between. The CDR3 DNA is TGCGCCAGCAGCCCCCAGGACAGTGGGAGTAGTACCGGGGAGCTGTTTTTT. Translated, it gives CASSPQDSGSSTGELFF.

This sequence joins TRBV4-3 and TRBJ2-1, with 9 bases identical to TRBD1. Germline values: CDR1 LGHNA, CDR2 YSLEER. The trim removed 2 bases at V and 2 bases at J, leaving 4 bases unmatched. CDR3 length equals 16 residues. This chain's CDR3 is CASSQLTGGPYNEQFF. In DNA, the CDR3 is TGCGCCAGCAGCCAATTAACAGGGGGCCCCTACAATGAGCAGTTCTTC.

V usage is TRBV4-2 and J usage is TRBJ2-5, with D tentatively TRBD1 (6 bases). Looked up from germline, CDR1 is LGHNA and CDR2 is YNFKEQ. Between the trimmed V and J ends, which lost 3 bases and 1 base, there was a span of 12 bases. This CDR3 comprises 15 residues. The CDR3: CASSHTRDTQETQYF. DNA for the CDR3: TGTGCCAGCAGCCACACTAGGGACACCCAAGAGACCCAGTACTTC.

DNA for the CDR3: TGTGCCAGCAGCTTAGCTGGGGGGGCGCCCACTGAAGCTTTCTTT. Amino acids: CASSLAGGAPTEAFF. The chain combines TRBV7-2 with TRBJ1-1; TRBD1 is a possible D gene (6 bases). CDR1 is SGHTA, CDR2 FQGNSA, per germline. V lost 0 bases to trimming and J lost 4 bases, with 12 bases between them. CDR3 length equals 15 residues.

The rearrangement links TRBV2 to TRBJ1-2; D is uncertain. The CDR3 runs to 13 residues. Trimming removed 7 bases from V and 2 bases from J, with 11 bases in between. CDR1 and CDR2 from the germline V gene are SNHLY and FYNNEI. CDR3 loop: CASIGSENYGYTF. The CDR3 coding sequence is TGTGCCAGCATCGGGTCGGAGAACTATGGCTACACCTTC.

This chain connects TRBV19 to TRBJ2-1, with 9 bases matching TRBD2. The CDR3 is 15 amino acids. V gave up 6 bases and J gave up 10 bases; unmatched junction bases: 13. From germline, CDR1 is LNHDA and CDR2 SQIVND (reference sequence). CDR3 bases: TGTGCCAGTAGGTCTAGCGGGGCCACCGCTGGGGAGCAGTTCTTC. It yields the protein CASRSSGATAGEQFF.

This chain joins TRBV28 and TRBJ1-4; D not certain. V gave up 6 bases and J gave up 6 bases, with 17 bases separating them. The CDR3 contains 15 residues. Germline values: CDR1 MDHEN, CDR2 SYDVKM. The CDR3, as DNA: TGTGCCAGCAGCACCCCCACATCAGTCCATGAAAAACTGTTTTTT. Translation: CASSTPTSVHEKLFF.

The chain combines TRBV4-2 with TRBJ2-7, with 7 bases matching TRBD1. CDR1 is LGHNA and CDR2 is YNFKEQ in the germline V gene. The CDR3 loop spans 16 amino acids. The junction had 8 bases not matched to a gene; V was cut back by 1 base and J by 2 bases. For the CDR3, the DNA is TGTGCCAGCAGCCAAGTAATCGACAGGGCCCCCTACGAGCAGTACTTC. It codes for CASSQVIDRAPYEQYF.

The gene calls are TRBV18 and TRBJ1-1; 10 nucleotides agree with TRBD1. J gave up 0 bases and V 6 bases, and 4 bases lay outside the gene matches. Germline assignment: CDR1 KGHSH and CDR2 LQKENI. The CDR3 spans 15 residues. The CDR3 DNA reads as TGTGCCAGCTCGCCGGGACAGGGGTTGAACACTGAAGCTTTCTTT. Its protein product is CASSPGQGLNTEAFF. Looking up the rest from reference TRBV18 and TRBJ1-1 gives the full variable domain: NAGVMQNPRHLVRRRGQEARLRCSPMKGHSHVYWYRQLPEEGLKFMVYLQKENIIDESGMPKERFSAEFPKEGPSILRIQQVVRGDSAAYFCASSPGQGLNTEAFFGQGTRLTVV.

This CDR3 is CASRTPGTGPSYGYTF. The CDR3 coding sequence is TGTGCCAGCAGGACCCCCGGGACAGGACCTAGCTATGGCTACACCTTC. The rearrangement links TRBV5-5 to TRBJ1-2; TRBD1 matches 8 bases. J was trimmed by 4 bases and V by 5 bases; bases with no gene match: 13. The CDR3 runs 16 residues. Germline V lookup: CDR1 SGHKS, CDR2 YYEKEE (reference sequence).

The chain carries TRBV5-1 and TRBJ1-1; TRBD1 might be the D (6 bases). The CDR3 contains 15 residues. V was shortened by 3 bases and J by 5 bases, with 17 bases between the two germline ends. Germline CDR1 and CDR2: SGHRS and YFSETQ. Here the CDR3 reads CASSSHGKGVTEAFF. In DNA form, the CDR3 reads TGCGCCAGCAGCTCTCATGGGAAGGGGGTTACTGAAGCTTTCTTT.

The chain combines TRBV29-1 with TRBJ1-1, with D tentatively TRBD1 (6 bases). CDR3 length: 13 amino acids. The germline CDR1 and CDR2 sequences are SQVTM and ANQGSEA. Between the trimmed V and J ends, which lost 2 bases and 5 bases, there was a span of 12 bases. Here the CDR3 reads CSVESQGTTEAFF. The CDR3 DNA follows: TGCAGCGTTGAATCTCAGGGGACAACTGAAGCTTTCTTT.

V and J are TRBV25-1 and TRBJ1-4; D is ambiguous. The CDR3 has 14 residues. The germline CDR1 and CDR2 sequences are MGHDK and SYGVNS. With 0 bases removed from V and 8 bases from J, the gap between germline ends came to 10 bases. CDR3 sequence: CASSEYEGREKLFF. As DNA, the CDR3 is TGTGCCAGCAGTGAATACGAAGGGAGGGAAAAACTGTTTTTT.

The CDR3 loop reads CASSLSSGGKTQYF. The DNA of the CDR3 is TGTGCCAGCAGCCTCTCCTCGGGGGGGAAGACCCAGTACTTC. This chain uses TRBV5-5 with TRBJ2-5; 8 bases match TRBD2. This CDR3 region has 14 residues. J gave up 6 bases and V 4 bases, and 8 bases lay outside the gene matches. The germline gives CDR1 SGHKS, CDR2 YYEKEE (reference sequence).

The chain links TRBV5-6 to TRBJ1-6; a weak D match, TRBD1 (6 bases). Trimming shortened V by 7 bases and J by 14 bases, and 22 bases separated the two germline ends. The germline V gene has CDR1 SGHDT and CDR2 YYEEEE. The CDR3 consists of 14 residues. The chain's CDR3 is CASVQGGTIGALHF. In nucleotides, the CDR3 is TGTGCCAGCGTACAGGGAGGGACGATTGGGGCCCTCCACTTT.

The genes are TRBV25-1 and TRBJ1-2; weak D call: TRBD1 (6 bases). The CDR3 sequence is 16 residues long. Trimming cost V 4 bases and J 4 bases, with 19 bases left between them. CDR1 MGHDK and CDR2 SYGVNS come from the germline V gene. CDR3 DNA sequence: TGTGCCAGCAGTGTTTTGGGGTCAGGGGAGATCTATGGCTACACCTTC. This codes for CASSVLGSGEIYGYTF.

The chain recombines TRBV21-1 with TRBJ2-1; the D call in the table, TRBD2, was not verified against the DNA. TRBV21-1 is shown as a pseudogene. This CDR3 spans 18 amino acids. The CDR3, as DNA: TGTGCCAGCAGCAAAGGCCAAAAAAGACTAGCGGGGTGGGGTGAGCAGTTCTTC. It yields the protein CASSKGQKRLAGWGEQFF.

V and J are TRBV10-3 and TRBJ2-5; 10 nucleotides match TRBD2. The V gene's germline CDR1 is ENHRY and CDR2 SYGVKD. The CDR3 is 16 residues long. Trimming at V came to 7 bases and at J to 5 bases, leaving 13 bases not matched to a gene. The CDR3 DNA sequence: TGTGCCATCAAGGCTAGCGGGGGCTTACGAGAGGAGACCCAGTACTTC. Translation: CAIKASGGLREETQYF.

CDR3 sequence: CASSPSGTGGGLNGYTF. The CDR3 coding sequence is TGCGCCAGCAGCCCGTCCGGGACAGGGGGCGGGTTGAATGGCTACACCTTC. The gene calls are TRBV4-3 and TRBJ1-2; 12 nucleotides line up with TRBD1. Germline V CDR1 and CDR2: LGHNA, YSLEER. Unmatched junction bases numbered 12, after V lost 4 bases and J lost 6 bases. CDR3 length equals 17 residues.